Below are 13 T cell receptor beta chains sequenced from a single sample in a study of blood T cell repertoires in COVID-19. The table came from immunoSEQ multiplex PCR; TCRdb's copy has only in-frame clones and leaves some out. Among more than 60,000 clones listed, 89% were seen once. Sequencing was performed on peripheral blood. These receptors all stem from a woman in her forties or fifties with active COVID-19.

The V and J genes are TRBV6-5 and TRBJ1-3; D gene uncertain. The germline gives CDR1 MNHEY, CDR2 SVGAGI. The germline V and J ends were trimmed by 6 bases and 6 bases, with 12 bases remaining between them. The CDR3 length is 13 residues. CDR3 amino acids: CASRDSSANTIYF. CDR3 DNA: TGTGCCAGCAGGGACTCTTCGGCAAACACCATATATTTT.

This chain uses TRBV12-5 with TRBJ2-3; TRBD1 agrees at 7 bases. V lost 10 bases and J lost 2; bases outside the gene matches: 6. The CDR3 loop spans 13 amino acids. Germline V gene sequence: CDR1 LGHNT, CDR2 FRNRAP. The DNA of the CDR3 is TGTGCTATAGGGGACAGAAACACAGATACGCAGTATTTT. This codes for CAIGDRNTDTQYF. The entire variable domain, with the rest obtained from reference TRBV12-5 and TRBJ2-3, is as follows: DARVTQTPRHKVTEMGQEVTMRCQPILGHNTVFWYRQTMMQGLELLAYFRNRAPLDDSGMPKDRFSAEMPDATLATLKIQPSEPRDSAVYFCAIGDRNTDTQYFGPGTRLTVL.

This chain uses TRBV29-1 with TRBJ1-1; the D is unclear. The germline V gene encodes CDR1 SQVTM and CDR2 ANQGSEA. V shed 7 bases and J shed 1 base, with 13 bases lying between them. This CDR3 has 13 residues. CDR3 in DNA: TGCAGCGGTCTAATGGGAGAGAACACTGAAGCTTTCTTT. The encoded protein is CSGLMGENTEAFF.

The rearrangement joins TRBV18 to TRBJ2-6, with TRBD1 identical over 8 bases. The CDR3 spans 18 residues. The J segment lost 0 bases and the V segment lost 3 bases, leaving 7 bases of the junction unmatched. From germline, CDR1 is KGHSH and CDR2 LQKENI. The CDR3 loop is CASSPRGQGRSGANVLTF. The CDR3 bases are TGTGCCAGCTCACCCAGAGGACAGGGACGCTCTGGGGCCAACGTCCTGACTTTC.

The V and J genes are TRBV10-2 and TRBJ2-7; TRBD2 agrees at 11 bases. Germline values: CDR1 WSHSY, CDR2 SAAADI. The CDR3 is made up of 15 amino acids. V lost 4 bases and J lost 0; bases outside the gene matches: 2. The CDR3 loop is CASSGGTSGSYEQYF. CDR3 nucleotide sequence: TGCGCCAGCAGTGGCGGGACTAGCGGCTCCTACGAGCAGTACTTC.

This chain connects TRBV19 to TRBJ1-1; D possibly corresponds to TRBD1 (6 bases). The CDR3 loop spans 12 amino acids. V lost 6 bases and J 1 base, leaving 6 bases between the germline ends. CDR1 and CDR2 from the germline V gene are LNHDA and SQIVND (reference sequence). This CDR3 is CASRDRNTEAFF. Here the CDR3 DNA reads TGTGCCAGTAGGGACAGGAACACTGAAGCTTTCTTT. The variable domain in full, with the rest retrieved from reference TRBV19 and TRBJ1-1, is DGGITQSPKYLFRKEGQNVTLSCEQNLNHDAMYWYRQDPGQGLRLIYYSQIVNDFQKGDIAEGYSVSREKKESFPLTVTSAQKNPTAFYLCASRDRNTEAFFGQGTRLTVV.

The genes are TRBV18 and TRBJ1-4; TRBD1 might be the D (5 bases). Germline-derived CDR1 and CDR2 are KGHSH and LQKENI. There are 16 residues in the CDR3. The V end was cut by 6 bases, the J end by 6 bases, with 20 bases between. CDR3 bases: TGTGCCAGCTCGTCGGACCCCGGGGGAATGGATGAAAAACTGTTTTTT. Protein sequence: CASSSDPGGMDEKLFF.

This chain uses TRBV14 with TRBJ2-7; TRBD2 matches 8 bases. The CDR3 totals 15 residues. Germline CDR1 SGHDN, CDR2 FVKESK. V gave up 4 bases and J gave up 3 bases; unmatched junction bases: 8. The CDR3 loop is CASSRRGSGSYEQYF. The CDR3 nucleotides read TGTGCCAGCAGCCGCCGAGGGAGCGGGAGCTACGAGCAGTACTTC.

The V gene is TRBV19, the J gene TRBJ1-2, with 11 bases lining up with TRBD1. Germline CDR1 is LNHDA and CDR2 is SQIVND (reference sequence). The V gene end was trimmed by 9 bases and the J gene end by 4 bases; junction bases not matched to a gene: 13. This CDR3 region has 16 residues. DNA of the CDR3: TGTGCCAGCCGACCTTCGGGGGACAGGGGGACCTATGGCTACACCTTC. Protein: CASRPSGDRGTYGYTF.

This chain links TRBV4-2 with TRBJ2-1; 7 bases agree with TRBD2. J gave up 7 bases and V 0 bases, and 12 bases lay outside the gene matches. CDR1 and CDR2 from the germline V gene are LGHNA and YNFKEQ. This CDR3 comprises 17 residues. DNA for the CDR3: TGTGCCAGCAGCCAAGATAGTGGCGGGAGTAAGGGGAATGAGCAGTTCTTC. This gives the protein CASSQDSGGSKGNEQFF.

This sequence joins TRBV3-1 (or the pseudogene TRBV3-2) and TRBJ2-7; the match to TRBD2 covers 9 bases. Germline lookup yields CDR1 LGHDT and CDR2 YNNKEL (reference sequence). Germline trimming cut 8 bases from V and 4 bases from J; bases unmatched to any gene: 9. This CDR3 region has 14 residues. CDR3 sequence reads: CASAASGIRYEQYF. In DNA, the CDR3 is TGTGCCAGCGCGGCTAGCGGGATTAGGTACGAGCAGTACTTC.

The rearrangement links TRBV2 to TRBJ1-1; 10 nucleotides line up with TRBD1. CDR3 length: 14 residues. J gave up 5 bases and V 8 bases, and 8 bases lay outside the gene matches. Germline V gene sequence: CDR1 SNHLY, CDR2 FYNNEI. DNA for the CDR3: TGTGCCAGCGCCACTCGACAGGGGGCGACTGAAGCTTTCTTT. This sequence encodes CASATRQGATEAFF.

V gene TRBV19 combines with J gene TRBJ2-7; TRBD2 is a possible D gene (6 bases). The V end was cut by 6 bases, the J end by 7 bases, with 25 bases between. Germline-derived CDR1 and CDR2 are LNHDA and SQIVND (reference sequence). The CDR3 runs to 16 residues. The CDR3 DNA follows: TGTGCCAGTAGCGGAGGGGCGGGATCTAGCCTCTTAGAGCAGTACTTC. Amino acids: CASSGGAGSSLLEQYF. Together with reference TRBV19 and TRBJ2-7, the CDR3 gives the full variable domain: DGGITQSPKYLFRKEGQNVTLSCEQNLNHDAMYWYRQDPGQGLRLIYYSQIVNDFQKGDIAEGYSVSREKKESFPLTVTSAQKNPTAFYLCASSGGAGSSLLEQYFGPGTRLTVT.